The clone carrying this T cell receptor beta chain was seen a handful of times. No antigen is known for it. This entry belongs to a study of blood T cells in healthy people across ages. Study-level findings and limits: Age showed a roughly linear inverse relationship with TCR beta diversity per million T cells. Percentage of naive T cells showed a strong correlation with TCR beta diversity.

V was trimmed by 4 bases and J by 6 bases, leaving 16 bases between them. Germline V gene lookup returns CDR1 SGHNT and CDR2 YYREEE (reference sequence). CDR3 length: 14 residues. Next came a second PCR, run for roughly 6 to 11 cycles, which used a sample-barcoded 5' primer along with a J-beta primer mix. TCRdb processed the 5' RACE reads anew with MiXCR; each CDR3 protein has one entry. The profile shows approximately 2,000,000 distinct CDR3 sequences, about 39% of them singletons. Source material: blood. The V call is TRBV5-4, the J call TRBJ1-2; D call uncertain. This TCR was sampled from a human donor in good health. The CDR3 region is CASSAGTRRDGYTF. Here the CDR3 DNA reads TGTGCCAGCAGCGCGGGCACAAGGAGGGATGGCTACACCTTC.